Each of the 28 T cell receptor beta chains below was sequenced from the same sample in a study of T cells in Graves' hyperthyroidism and ophthalmopathy. Regions amplified from RNA transcripts were the TCR beta CDR3 regions. The HTBI primer set served for first-round RT-PCR of the TCR CDR3. TCRdb itself ran the multiplex PCR reads through MiXCR, one entry per CDR3 protein. The data show hundreds of thousands of distinct CDR3 sequences, with 15% to 20% seen just once and approximately 15% held by the top ten. The sequencing input was blood. These receptors were collected from a woman aged 45-65 years with Graves' hyperthyroidism that later progressed to Graves' ophthalmopathy.

This clonotype turned up a few times. The gene calls are TRBV19 and TRBJ1-1; tentatively, D is TRBD1 (5 bases). The germline V gene encodes CDR1 LNHDA and CDR2 SQIVND (reference sequence). CDR3 length: 14 residues. Trimming stripped 3 bases from V and 1 base from J, with 9 bases between. CDR3 in DNA: TGTGCCAGTAGTATCTCCGACAGGAACACTGAAGCTTTCTTT. Translating gives CASSISDRNTEAFF.

This clonotype appeared a few times. Here the CDR3 reads CASREAPGRNQPQHF. Written as DNA, the CDR3 is TGCGCCAGCAGAGAGGCCCCAGGGCGGAATCAGCCCCAGCATTTT. The rearrangement joins TRBV10-1 to TRBJ1-5; possibly TRBD1 for D (5 bases). The V and J ends lost 6 bases and 4 bases respectively, with 16 bases between them. This CDR3 spans 15 amino acids. Germline V lookup: CDR1 WNHNN, CDR2 SYGVQD (reference sequence).

This clonotype occurred many times. The chain carries TRBV5-1 and TRBJ1-2; possible D gene TRBD1, 5 bases. Germline-derived CDR1 and CDR2 are SGHRS and YFSETQ. Trimming removed 3 bases from V and 4 bases from J, with 10 bases in between. The CDR3 extends over 13 amino acids. The CDR3 protein is CASSSQDIYGYTF. CDR3 DNA: TGCGCCAGCAGCTCGCAGGACATCTATGGCTACACCTTC.

This chain uses TRBV10-3 with TRBJ2-5; D uncertain. The CDR3 runs 11 residues. Germline-derived CDR1 and CDR2 are ENHRY and SYGVKD. V was cut by 5 bases and J by 3 bases, with 4 bases left in between. The DNA of the CDR3 is TGTGCCATCAGTACTAAAGAGACCCAGTACTTC. Protein product: CAISTKETQYF.

There are many counts of this clonotype. This sequence joins TRBV5-1 and TRBJ2-7, with D unresolved. Germline assignment: CDR1 SGHRS and CDR2 YFSETQ. The CDR3 loop spans 14 amino acids. The V end was cut by 9 bases, the J end by 0 bases, with 16 bases between. As DNA, the CDR3 is TGCGCCACCTCACGCGGAATGGGCTCCTACGAGCAGTACTTC. Its translation: CATSRGMGSYEQYF. Full variable domain (missing parts from reference TRBV5-1 and TRBJ2-7): KAGVTQTPRYLIKTRGQQVTLSCSPISGHRSVSWYQQTPGQGLQFLFEYFSETQRNKGNFPGRFSGRQFSNSRSEMNVSTLELGDSALYLCATSRGMGSYEQYFGPGTRLTVT.

This clonotype has a handful of counts. The chain recombines TRBV7-9 with TRBJ1-1; TRBD1 aligns across 8 bases. The germline CDR1 and CDR2 sequences are SEHNR and FQNEAQ (reference sequence). CDR3 length: 18 amino acids. V trimming: 3 bases; J trimming: 7 bases; junction bases outside the gene matches: 19. In nucleotides, the CDR3 is TGTGCCAGCAGCTTCTATTTCGGACAGGGTCTACCCCGCGATGAAGCTTTCTTT. This encodes CASSFYFGQGLPRDEAFF.

There are many counts of this clonotype. The chain carries TRBV3-1 and TRBJ2-2, with D uncertain. CDR3 length equals 15 residues. The germline V gene encodes CDR1 LGHDT and CDR2 YNNKEL (reference sequence). The germline V and J ends were trimmed by 0 bases and 3 bases, with 8 bases remaining between them. The CDR3 loop reads CASSQEKLYTGELFF. CDR3 nucleotides: TGTGCCAGCAGCCAAGAGAAGCTTTACACCGGGGAGCTGTTTTTT.

CDR3 residues: CASSNGQGRLETQYF. In DNA, the CDR3 is TGTGCCAGCAGCAACGGACAGGGCCGCCTGGAGACCCAGTACTTC. The chain uses TRBV7-2 and TRBJ2-5; 8 bases match TRBD1. The CDR3 extends over 15 amino acids. With 5 bases clipped from V and 5 bases from J, the junction kept 10 bases outside the gene matches. Germline loops: CDR1 SGHTA, CDR2 FQGNSA.

The table lists this clonotype with many counts. The genes are TRBV20-1 and TRBJ1-6; the match to TRBD1 covers 9 bases. The CDR3 has 15 residues. The J segment lost 9 bases and the V segment lost 4 bases, leaving 10 bases of the junction unmatched. Germline values: CDR1 DFQATT, CDR2 SNEGSKA (reference sequence). The CDR3 protein is CSATGTGRLGSPLHF. CDR3 sequence (DNA): TGCAGTGCTACAGGGACAGGGAGGTTAGGTTCACCCCTCCACTTT.

As to this clonotype: A read error may be the cause here, since a much bigger clone is one base away. The genes are TRBV7-2 and TRBJ1-2, with D maybe TRBD1 (5 bases). CDR1 is SGHTA, CDR2 FQGNSA, per germline. CDR3 length equals 13 residues. V was cut by 4 bases and J by 4 bases, with 10 bases left in between. This chain's CDR3 is CASSSGAGYGYTF. CDR3 coding DNA: TGTGCCAGCAGCTCCGGGGCAGGCTATGGCTACACCTTC.

This clonotype has a count of ten or more. The chain recombines TRBV12-3 or TRBV12-4 with TRBJ1-3; D unclear. V was pared by 5 bases and J by 0 bases, with 8 bases between. CDR3 length: 14 residues. The CDR3 DNA reads as TGTGCCAGCAGTCAAGGGTACTCTGGAAACACCATATATTTT. It is translated as CASSQGYSGNTIYF.

In this sample, this clonotype turned up many times. This chain uses TRBV3-1 with TRBJ2-3, with TRBD2 as a possible D gene (5 bases). CDR3 length equals 14 residues. Germline CDR1 is LGHDT and CDR2 is YNNKEL (reference sequence). Trimming stripped 1 base from V and 4 bases from J, with 9 bases between. The DNA for the CDR3 is TGTGCCAGCAGCCAAGTTTACGGGGCAGATACGCAGTATTTT. Translated, it gives CASSQVYGADTQYF.

Only one count was recorded for this clonotype. A much larger clone is a single base away; this may be a read error. J is TRBJ1-3 and V is TRBV12-3 or TRBV12-4; tentatively, D is TRBD1 (5 bases). Trimming left V 6 bases short and J 0 bases short, with 18 bases between. This CDR3 is built from 17 residues. The CDR3 sequence: CASRRNEQVRSGNTIYF. CDR3 in DNA: TGTGCCAGCAGGCGGAATGAACAGGTTCGCTCTGGAAACACCATATATTTT.

Many counts were recorded for this clonotype. The V and J genes are TRBV20-1 and TRBJ1-5, with D unclear. Germline CDR1 is DFQATT and CDR2 is SNEGSKA (reference sequence). The germline V and J ends were trimmed by 5 bases and 3 bases, with 11 bases remaining between them. The length of the CDR3 is 13 residues. CDR3 sequence (DNA): TGCAGTGCTTACACCCTTAACAATCAGCCCCAGCATTTT. Translating gives CSAYTLNNQPQHF.

The V call is TRBV18, the J call TRBJ1-1, with 12 nucleotides matching TRBD1. Trimming at V came to 2 bases and at J to 1 base, leaving 5 bases not matched to a gene. Germline lookup yields CDR1 KGHSH and CDR2 LQKENI. This CDR3 contains 17 residues. CDR3 residues: CASSPGTGGFANTEAFF. CDR3 nucleotide sequence: TGTGCCAGCTCACCAGGGACAGGGGGCTTCGCGAACACTGAAGCTTTCTTT. Using reference TRBV18 and TRBJ1-1 for the parts outside the CDR3, the full variable domain is NAGVMQNPRHLVRRRGQEARLRCSPMKGHSHVYWYRQLPEEGLKFMVYLQKENIIDESGMPKERFSAEFPKEGPSILRIQQVVRGDSAAYFCASSPGTGGFANTEAFFGQGTRLTVV.

This clonotype was seen more than once but under ten times. V is TRBV15 and J is TRBJ2-5; 8 nucleotides match TRBD2. The CDR3 totals 16 residues. Losses at the gene ends were 0 bases for V and 5 bases for J; bases not matched to a gene: 8. The germline gives CDR1 LNHNV, CDR2 YYDKDF (reference sequence). CDR3 DNA: TGTGCCACCAGCAGAGAGCCTATCTTAGCGGGGGAGACCCAGTACTTC. Its translation is CATSREPILAGETQYF.

The chain couples TRBV5-6 to TRBJ2-3; TRBD2 aligns across 10 bases. This CDR3 contains 18 residues. CDR1 and CDR2 from the germline V gene are SGHDT and YYEEEE. With 0 bases clipped from V and 3 bases from J, the junction kept 10 bases outside the gene matches. The CDR3 DNA reads as TGTGCCAGCAGCTTGGTAATAAGTGCACTAGCGGGGACAGATACGCAGTATTTT. Amino acid sequence: CASSLVISALAGTDTQYF.

This chain uses TRBV19 with TRBJ1-4; TRBD1 might be the D (5 bases). Germline values: CDR1 LNHDA, CDR2 SQIVND (reference sequence). This CDR3 comprises 18 residues. The germline V and J ends were trimmed by 7 bases and 8 bases, with 29 bases remaining between them. The CDR3 protein is CASTYSSPGGGRDEKLFF. The CDR3 DNA reads TGTGCCAGTACCTATTCCAGCCCCGGGGGGGGAAGAGACGAAAAACTGTTTTTT.

This clonotype was counted at least ten times. This chain uses TRBV18 with TRBJ1-2; a possible D gene is TRBD1 (5 bases). The V end lost 0 bases, the J end lost 4 bases, and 15 bases lay between the germline ends. CDR1 is KGHSH, CDR2 LQKENI, per germline. The CDR3 has 16 residues. DNA for the CDR3: TGTGCCAGCTCACCACCGGGACCATTCACCGGCTATGGCTACACCTTC. This translates into CASSPPGPFTGYGYTF.

This chain connects TRBV18 to TRBJ1-5; no clear D gene. Germline loops: CDR1 KGHSH, CDR2 LQKENI. The V end lost 0 bases, the J end lost 3 bases, and 12 bases lay between the germline ends. The CDR3 has 16 amino acids. The CDR3 nucleotides read TGTGCCAGCTCACCACCGGGCACTGATGACAATCAGCCCCAGCATTTT. It specifies CASSPPGTDDNQPQHF.

Only a few counts were recorded for this clonotype. The chain uses TRBV27 and TRBJ2-3; a possible D gene is TRBD2 (6 bases). CDR3 length: 14 amino acids. The germline gives CDR1 MNHEY, CDR2 SMNVEV (reference sequence). V lost 4 bases and J 4 bases, leaving 12 bases between the germline ends. The CDR3 nucleotides read TGTGCCAGCAGTTCTGACTGGGGGGCAGATACGCAGTATTTT. Its protein product is CASSSDWGADTQYF.

This clonotype was counted at least ten times. The chain combines TRBV18 with TRBJ1-5; the match to TRBD1 covers 7 bases. This CDR3 contains 14 residues. The V segment lost 3 bases and the J segment 7 bases; nucleotides outside the gene matches: 6. Germline values: CDR1 KGHSH, CDR2 LQKENI. The CDR3 nucleotides are TGTGCCAGCTCACCCCCAGGGGGGTTCCAGCCCCAGCATTTT. It yields the protein CASSPPGGFQPQHF.

This clonotype was observed many times. The V gene is TRBV27, the J gene TRBJ2-5, with unresolved D. The CDR3 sequence is 10 residues long. V was trimmed by 8 bases and J by 2 bases, leaving 3 bases between them. CDR1 is MNHEY and CDR2 is SMNVEV in the germline V gene (reference sequence). Here the CDR3 DNA reads TGTGCCAGCGGACAAGAGACCCAGTACTTC. Translated, it gives CASGQETQYF.

This chain joins TRBV14 and TRBJ2-5; D remains unclear. V dropped 1 base and J dropped 1 base, with 16 bases sitting between them. The CDR3 runs to 17 residues. CDR1 and CDR2 (germline): SGHDN, FVKESK. This CDR3 reads CASSQAPRPGLQETQYF. In DNA, the CDR3 is TGTGCCAGCAGCCAAGCCCCTAGGCCGGGTCTCCAAGAGACCCAGTACTTC. Variable domain in full (rest from reference TRBV14 and TRBJ2-5): EAGVTQFPSHSVIEKGQTVTLRCDPISGHDNLYWYRRVMGKEIKFLLHFVKESKQDESGMPNNRFLAERTGGTYSTLKVQPAELEDSGVYFCASSQAPRPGLQETQYFGPGTRLLVL.

There are many counts of this clonotype. This chain connects TRBV5-6 to TRBJ2-1; D possibly uses TRBD1 or TRBD2 (5 bases each). This CDR3 region has 15 residues. CDR1 and CDR2 from the germline V gene are SGHDT and YYEEEE. V was shortened by 0 bases and J by 4 bases, with 11 bases between the two germline ends. The CDR3, as DNA: TGTGCCAGCAGCTTGGTGGGGGACGTATACAATGAGCAGTTCTTC. It is translated as CASSLVGDVYNEQFF. The whole variable domain, filled in from reference TRBV5-6 and TRBJ2-1, reads DAGVTQSPTHLIKTRGQQVTLRCSPKSGHDTVSWYQQALGQGPQFIFQYYEEEERQRGNFPDRFSGHQFPNYSSELNVNALLLGDSALYLCASSLVGDVYNEQFFGPGTRLTVL.

This clonotype came up a few times. The J gene is TRBJ2-7, the V gene TRBV15; D may be TRBD1 (5 bases). Germline CDR1 reads LNHNV; CDR2 reads YYDKDF (reference sequence). The V end was cut by 0 bases, the J end by 0 bases, with 9 bases between. CDR3 length equals 15 residues. DNA for the CDR3: TGTGCCACCAGCAGAGATGCAGACAGCTCCTACGAGCAGTACTTC. Translating gives CATSRDADSSYEQYF.

In its sample, this clonotype was seen a few times. The gene calls are TRBV6-1 and TRBJ2-1; 11 nucleotides line up with TRBD2. CDR1 is MNHNS and CDR2 is SASEGT in the germline V gene. The V and J ends lost 6 bases and 10 bases, in that order; junction bases with no gene match: 11. The CDR3 consists of 15 residues. The CDR3 nucleotides are TGTGCCAGCAGCTATATAGCGGGGGGGCAGGAAGAGCAGTTCTTC. This translates into CASSYIAGGQEEQFF.

This clonotype was detected many times. This chain uses TRBV18 with TRBJ1-1, with D possibly TRBD1 on 5 matching bases. CDR1 KGHSH and CDR2 LQKENI come from the germline V gene. V was cut by 1 base and J by 4 bases, with 16 bases left in between. The CDR3 consists of 16 residues. The CDR3 sequence is CASSPLRDWGSTEAFF. The CDR3 DNA reads as TGTGCCAGCTCACCACTACGGGATTGGGGGAGCACTGAAGCTTTCTTT.